This T cell receptor beta chain was sequenced in a study of CD8 T cells in Susac syndrome. Random-hexamer reverse transcription was applied to about 0.45 to 1 ug RNA. The immunoSEQ assay covered 54 Vbeta and 13 Jbeta segments for CDR3. TCRdb reprocessed the immunoSEQ multiplex PCR reads via MiXCR and lists one record per CDR3 protein. The repertoire includes fewer than 85,000 distinct CDR3 sequences, 85% to 95% of them detected once, and approximately 0.48% sits in the top ten. Deletions cut 0 bases from V and 5 bases from J, with 8 bases between. CDR1 and CDR2 from the germline V gene are SGDLS and YYNGEE. This CDR3 contains 14 residues.

The receptor was derived from a human donor with Susac syndrome. Sequenced material: CD8+ T cells from PBMCs. V usage is TRBV9 and J usage is TRBJ2-2, with a possible D match to TRBD2 (5 bases). DNA for the CDR3: TGTGCCAGCAGCGTAGTTGAGGGAACCGGGGAGCTGTTTTTT. The encoded protein is CASSVVEGTGELFF.